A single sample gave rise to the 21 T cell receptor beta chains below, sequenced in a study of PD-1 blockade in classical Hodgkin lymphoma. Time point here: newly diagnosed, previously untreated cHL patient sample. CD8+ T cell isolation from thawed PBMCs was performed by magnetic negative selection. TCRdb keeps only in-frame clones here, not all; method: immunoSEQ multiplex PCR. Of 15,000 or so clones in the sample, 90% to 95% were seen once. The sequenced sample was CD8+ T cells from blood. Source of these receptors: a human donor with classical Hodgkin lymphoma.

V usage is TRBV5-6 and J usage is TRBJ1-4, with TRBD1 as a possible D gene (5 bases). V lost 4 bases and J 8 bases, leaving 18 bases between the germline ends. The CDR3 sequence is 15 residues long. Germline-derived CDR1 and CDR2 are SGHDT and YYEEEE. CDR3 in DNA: TGTGCCAGCAGCCAAGGCGGGACCGATTGGGAAAAACTGTTTTTT. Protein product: CASSQGGTDWEKLFF.

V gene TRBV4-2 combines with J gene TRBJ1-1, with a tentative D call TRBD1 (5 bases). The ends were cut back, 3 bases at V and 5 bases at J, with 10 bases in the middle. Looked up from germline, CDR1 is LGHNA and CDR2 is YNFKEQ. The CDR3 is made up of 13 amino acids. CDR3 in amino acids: CASSHFGATEAFF. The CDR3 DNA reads TGTGCCAGCAGCCATTTCGGGGCGACTGAAGCTTTCTTT.

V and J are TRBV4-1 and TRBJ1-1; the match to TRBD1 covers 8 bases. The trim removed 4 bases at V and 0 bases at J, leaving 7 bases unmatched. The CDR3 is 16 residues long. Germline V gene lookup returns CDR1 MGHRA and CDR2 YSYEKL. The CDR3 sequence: CASSPGQGLLNTEAFF. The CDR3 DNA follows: TGCGCCAGCAGCCCTGGACAGGGACTACTGAACACTGAAGCTTTCTTT.

CDR3 coding DNA: TGTGCCAGCAGCGCGTCTGGGACTAGCGGTTTGACTAGCACAGATACGCAGTATTTT. Residues: CASSASGTSGLTSTDTQYF. V gene TRBV9 combines with J gene TRBJ2-3, with 11 bases matching TRBD2. The V gene's germline CDR1 is SGDLS and CDR2 YYNGEE. Trimming at V came to 3 bases and at J to 0 bases, leaving 12 bases not matched to a gene. The length of the CDR3 is 19 residues.

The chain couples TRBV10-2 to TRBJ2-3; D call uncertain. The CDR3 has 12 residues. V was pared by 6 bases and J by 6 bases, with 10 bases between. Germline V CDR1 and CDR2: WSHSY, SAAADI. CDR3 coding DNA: TGCGCCAGCAGGCCCCCGGCGGATACGCAGTATTTT. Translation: CASRPPADTQYF.

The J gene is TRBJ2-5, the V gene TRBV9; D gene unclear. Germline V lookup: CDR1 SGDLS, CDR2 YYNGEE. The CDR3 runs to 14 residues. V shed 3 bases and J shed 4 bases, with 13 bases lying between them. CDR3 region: CASSAGWNLETQYF. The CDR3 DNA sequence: TGTGCCAGCAGCGCCGGATGGAACTTAGAGACCCAGTACTTC.

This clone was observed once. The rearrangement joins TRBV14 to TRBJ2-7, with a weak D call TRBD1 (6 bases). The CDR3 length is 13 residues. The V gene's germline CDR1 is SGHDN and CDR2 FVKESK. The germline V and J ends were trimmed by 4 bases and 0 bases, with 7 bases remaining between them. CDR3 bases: TGTGCCAGCAGCCGGACAGACTCCTACGAGCAGTACGTC. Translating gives CASSRTDSYEQYV.

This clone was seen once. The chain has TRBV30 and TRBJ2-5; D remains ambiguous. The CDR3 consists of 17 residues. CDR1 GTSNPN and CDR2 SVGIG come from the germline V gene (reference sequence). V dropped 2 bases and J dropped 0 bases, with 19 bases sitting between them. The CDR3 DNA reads TGTGCCTGGAGTCCGGAACTTACAACCGAATACCAAGAGACCCAGTACTTC. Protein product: CAWSPELTTEYQETQYF.

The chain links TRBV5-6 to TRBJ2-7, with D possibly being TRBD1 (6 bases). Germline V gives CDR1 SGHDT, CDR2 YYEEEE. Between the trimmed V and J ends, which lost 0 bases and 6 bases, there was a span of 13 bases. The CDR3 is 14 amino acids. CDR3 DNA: TGTGCCAGCAGCTTGGGGGGGCAGCCGCCCGAGCAGTACGTC. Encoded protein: CASSLGGQPPEQYV.

CDR3 DNA: TGCAGCGTTCCTCAAACATCGTATGGCTACACCTTC. Encoded protein: CSVPQTSYGYTF. The chain has TRBV29-1 and TRBJ1-2; the D is unclear. Germline V gene lookup returns CDR1 SQVTM and CDR2 ANQGSEA. The V and J ends lost 5 bases and 5 bases respectively, with 12 bases between them. The CDR3 is 12 amino acids.

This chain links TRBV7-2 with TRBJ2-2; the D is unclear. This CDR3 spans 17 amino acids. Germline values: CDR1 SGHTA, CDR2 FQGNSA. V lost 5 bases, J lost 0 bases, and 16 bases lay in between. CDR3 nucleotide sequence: TGTGCCAGCAGCGCCCGGCGGTGGAAGACGAACACCGGGGAGCTGTTTTTT. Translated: CASSARRWKTNTGELFF. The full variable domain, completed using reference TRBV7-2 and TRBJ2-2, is GAGVSQSPSNKVTEKGKDVELRCDPISGHTALYWYRQSLGQGLEFLIYFQGNSAPDKSGLPSDRFSAERTGGSVSTLTIQRTQQEDSAVYLCASSARRWKTNTGELFFGEGSRLTVL.

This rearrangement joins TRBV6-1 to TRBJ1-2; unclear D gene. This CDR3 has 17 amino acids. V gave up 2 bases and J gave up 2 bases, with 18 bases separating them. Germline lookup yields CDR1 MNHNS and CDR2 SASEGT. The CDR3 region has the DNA TGTGCCAGCAGTGAAACGTTTAGGGCCGACTTCAACTATGGCTACACCTTC. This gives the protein CASSETFRADFNYGYTF.

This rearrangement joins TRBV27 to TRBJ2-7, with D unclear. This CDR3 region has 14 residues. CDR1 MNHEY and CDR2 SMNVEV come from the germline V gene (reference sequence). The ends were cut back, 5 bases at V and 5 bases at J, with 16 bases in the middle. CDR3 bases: TGTGCCAGCAGTCCGGTAGGAAGCCCTGACGAGCAGTACGTC. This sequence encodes CASSPVGSPDEQYV.

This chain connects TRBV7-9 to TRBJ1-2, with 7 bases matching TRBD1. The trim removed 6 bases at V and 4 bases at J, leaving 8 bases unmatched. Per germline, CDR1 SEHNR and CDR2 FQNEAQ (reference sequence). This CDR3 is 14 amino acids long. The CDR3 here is CASSQNRDSYGYTF. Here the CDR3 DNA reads TGTGCCAGCAGTCAAAACCGGGACAGCTATGGCTACACCTTC.

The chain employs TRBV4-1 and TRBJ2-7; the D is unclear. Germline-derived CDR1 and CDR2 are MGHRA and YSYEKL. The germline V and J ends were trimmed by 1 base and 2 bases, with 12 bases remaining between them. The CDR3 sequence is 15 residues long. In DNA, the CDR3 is TGCGCCAGCAGCCAAGTGGAAGCGACCGCCTACGAGCAGTACTTC. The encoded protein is CASSQVEATAYEQYF.

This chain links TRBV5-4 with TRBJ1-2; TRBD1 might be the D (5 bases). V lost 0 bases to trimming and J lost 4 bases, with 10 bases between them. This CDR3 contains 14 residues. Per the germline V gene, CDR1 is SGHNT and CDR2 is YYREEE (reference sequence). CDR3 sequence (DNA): TGTGCCAGCAGCTTGGGACAGTCAGCCTATGGCTACACCTTC. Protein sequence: CASSLGQSAYGYTF.

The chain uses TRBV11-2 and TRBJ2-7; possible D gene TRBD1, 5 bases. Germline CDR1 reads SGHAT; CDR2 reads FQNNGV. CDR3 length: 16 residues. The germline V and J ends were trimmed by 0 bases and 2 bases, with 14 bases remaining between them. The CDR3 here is CASSLEGAGWTYEQYF. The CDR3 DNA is TGTGCCAGCAGCTTAGAAGGGGCAGGGTGGACCTACGAGCAGTACTTC. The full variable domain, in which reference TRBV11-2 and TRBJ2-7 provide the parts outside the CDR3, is EAGVAQSPRYKIIEKRQSVAFWCNPISGHATLYWYQQILGQGPKLLIQFQNNGVVDDSQLPKDRFSAERLKGVDSTLKIQPAKLEDSAVYLCASSLEGAGWTYEQYFGPGTRLTVT.

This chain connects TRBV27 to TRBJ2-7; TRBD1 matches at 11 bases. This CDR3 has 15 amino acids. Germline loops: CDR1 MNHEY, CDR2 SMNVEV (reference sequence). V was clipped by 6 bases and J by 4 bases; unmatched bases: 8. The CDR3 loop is CASSITGTGGYEQYF. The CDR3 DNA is TGTGCCAGCAGCATCACCGGGACAGGGGGGTACGAGCAGTACTTC.

The CDR3 region is CASSLAGGQASSVLGYTF. The CDR3 nucleotides are TGTGCCAGCAGCTTGGCCGGAGGACAGGCCTCTAGTGTACTGGGCTACACCTTC. The V and J genes are TRBV5-6 and TRBJ1-2; TRBD1 agrees at 7 bases. V trimming: 0 bases; J trimming: 8 bases; junction bases outside the gene matches: 19. Germline V CDR1 and CDR2: SGHDT, YYEEEE. The CDR3 loop spans 18 amino acids.

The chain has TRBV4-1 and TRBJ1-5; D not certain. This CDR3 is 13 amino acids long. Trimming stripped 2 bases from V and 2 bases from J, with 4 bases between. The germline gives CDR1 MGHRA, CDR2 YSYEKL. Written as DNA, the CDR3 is TGCGCCAGCAGCCAAACGGGCAATCAGCCCCAGCATTTT. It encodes CASSQTGNQPQHF.

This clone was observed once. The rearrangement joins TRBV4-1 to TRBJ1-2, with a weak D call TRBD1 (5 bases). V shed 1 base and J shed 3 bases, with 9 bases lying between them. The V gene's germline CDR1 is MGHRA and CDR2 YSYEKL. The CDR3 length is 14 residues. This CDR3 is CASSQVGGDYGYTF. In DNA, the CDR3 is TGCGCCAGCAGCCAAGTGGGGGGGGACTATGGCTACACCTTC.